Below, 22 T cell receptor beta chains from the same sample are listed, as sequenced in a study of shared clonotypes between healthy human individuals. Naive CD8 cells lacked CD45RO and underwent positive selection for CCR7, leaving out terminally differentiated effector memory CD45RA+ cells. The protocol was immunoSEQ multiplex PCR, while the TCRdb copy is restricted to in-frame clones and leaves out a portion. The sample lists hundreds of thousands of clones, 90% to 97% occurring once. Sequencing used naive CD8+ T cells sorted from blood. The source is a man aged 25 to 40 in good health.

This clone has just one count. The chain combines TRBV15 with TRBJ1-5; 8 nucleotides line up with TRBD1. Germline CDR1 and CDR2: LNHNV and YYDKDF (reference sequence). This CDR3 region has 15 residues. V dropped 0 bases and J dropped 9; count of bases not matched to a gene: 7. The CDR3 loop is CATSREVDRETPQHF. The CDR3 nucleotides read TGTGCCACCAGCAGAGAGGTGGACAGGGAGACGCCCCAGCATTTT. The full variable domain, rest sourced from reference TRBV15 and TRBJ1-5, is DAMVIQNPRYQVTQFGKPVTLSCSQTLNHNVMYWYQQKSSQAPKLLFHYYDKDFNNEADTPDNFQSRRPNTSFCFLDIRSPGLGDTAMYLCATSREVDRETPQHFGDGTRLSIL.

The rearrangement uses TRBV15 and TRBJ2-1; TRBD2 matches at 9 bases. CDR1 is LNHNV and CDR2 is YYDKDF in the germline V gene (reference sequence). The CDR3 has 17 residues. V shed 6 bases and J 8 bases; nucleotides not matched to a gene: 17. CDR3 nucleotide sequence: TGTGCCACCAGGGCCCACTTTGCGGGAGGGTCTTTGGATGAGCAGTTCTTC. Residues: CATRAHFAGGSLDEQFF.

The V call is TRBV29-1, the J call TRBJ1-4, with 10 bases matching TRBD1. CDR3 length: 13 residues. The trim removed 6 bases at V and 8 bases at J, leaving 6 bases unmatched. In germline, CDR1 is SQVTM, CDR2 ANQGSEA. The CDR3 DNA reads TGCAGCGTAGTGGACAGGGGGGGCGAAAAACTGTTTTTT. As protein: CSVVDRGGEKLFF.

The rearrangement links TRBV2 to TRBJ1-2; D is undetermined. The CDR3 loop spans 16 amino acids. With 2 bases removed from V and 4 bases from J, the gap between germline ends came to 17 bases. CDR1 and CDR2 from the germline V gene are SNHLY and FYNNEI. The CDR3 coding sequence is TGTGCCAGCAGTGAACAAAAGGGCCTTACTATCTATGGCTACACCTTC. The encoded protein is CASSEQKGLTIYGYTF. Based on the CDR3 plus reference TRBV2 and TRBJ1-2, the full variable domain is EPEVTQTPSHQVTQMGQEVILRCVPISNHLYFYWYRQILGQKVEFLVSFYNNEISEKSEIFDDQFSVERPDGSNFTLKIRSTKLEDSAMYFCASSEQKGLTIYGYTFGSGTRLTVV.

The chain uses TRBV29-1 and TRBJ2-2; D is undetermined. Trimming stripped 6 bases from V and 0 bases from J, with 8 bases between. From germline, CDR1 is SQVTM and CDR2 ANQGSEA. CDR3 length: 13 amino acids. The DNA for the CDR3 is TGCAGCGTCGGGCTACCGAACACCGGGGAGCTGTTTTTT. Its translation: CSVGLPNTGELFF.

Only one count was recorded for this clone. This chain uses TRBV27 with TRBJ2-6; D is uncertain. CDR3 length equals 14 residues. Trimming took 2 bases from V and 1 from J, leaving 3 bases between them. The germline V gene has CDR1 MNHEY and CDR2 SMNVEV (reference sequence). CDR3 sequence (DNA): TGTGCCAGCAGTTTACTTTCTGGGGCCAACGTCCTGACTTTC. Its translation is CASSLLSGANVLTF.

The chain joins TRBV13 to TRBJ2-7, with TRBD2 matching over 8 bases. Germline CDR1 and CDR2: PRHDT and FYEKMQ (reference sequence). J was trimmed by 0 bases and V by 5 bases; bases with no gene match: 6. This CDR3 is 15 amino acids long. CDR3 nucleotides: TGTGCCAGCAGCCCCTCCGGGACTAGCTCCTACGAGCAGTACTTC. It is translated as CASSPSGTSSYEQYF.

V gene TRBV27 combines with J gene TRBJ2-1; D is uncertain. The CDR3 is 12 amino acids. Looked up from germline, CDR1 is MNHEY and CDR2 is SMNVEV (reference sequence). Trimming removed 5 bases at V and 10 bases at J, with 12 bases between. In DNA, the CDR3 is TGTGCCAGCAGTCCCATACTGGGGGAGCAGTTCTTC. Encoded protein: CASSPILGEQFF.

The chain carries TRBV7-3 and TRBJ2-3; D is unclear. Trimming took off 4 bases at V and 6 bases at J, with 8 bases between the two ends. The CDR3 runs 12 residues. Germline V gene data show CDR1 as SGHTA and CDR2 as FQGTGA. The CDR3 nucleotides read TGTGCCAGCAGCTCGATGGGGGATACGCAGTATTTT. Translated, it gives CASSSMGDTQYF.

The chain couples TRBV14 to TRBJ2-7; TRBD1 aligns across 11 bases. CDR1 SGHDN and CDR2 FVKESK come from the germline V gene. Trimming removed 1 base from V and 4 bases from J; junction bases left unmatched: 12. CDR3 length equals 18 residues. The CDR3 region has the DNA TGTGCCAGCAGCCAAGGGGTTACGGGACAGGGGGTTCCGTACGAGCAGTACTTC. This gives the protein CASSQGVTGQGVPYEQYF.

The V call is TRBV6-6, the J call TRBJ2-1; 7 bases map to TRBD2. V was clipped by 1 base and J by 0 bases; unmatched bases: 3. Germline V gene lookup returns CDR1 MNHNY and CDR2 SVGAGI (reference sequence). The CDR3 loop spans 16 amino acids. The CDR3 DNA reads as TGTGCCAGCAGTTACTTCCCGGGGGGCTCCTACAATGAGCAGTTCTTC. Residues: CASSYFPGGSYNEQFF.

The rearrangement uses TRBV19 and TRBJ2-3; the D is unclear. From germline, CDR1 is LNHDA and CDR2 SQIVND (reference sequence). This CDR3 is built from 16 residues. The ends were cut back, 6 bases at V and 1 base at J, with 17 bases in the middle. The CDR3 spells CASSPLVRSRTDTQYF. The CDR3 coding sequence is TGTGCCAGTAGCCCGTTGGTTCGTTCCCGCACAGATACGCAGTATTTT.

The chain recombines TRBV2 with TRBJ2-7; a weak D match, TRBD2 (5 bases). This CDR3 has 12 amino acids. The germline V gene encodes CDR1 SNHLY and CDR2 FYNNEI. The germline V and J ends were trimmed by 9 bases and 3 bases, with 12 bases remaining between them. CDR3 sequence: CASIFGDYEQYF. The CDR3 DNA reads as TGTGCCAGTATATTCGGGGACTACGAGCAGTACTTC.

The gene calls are TRBV6-5 and TRBJ2-1; D remains ambiguous. The V and J ends lost 5 bases and 3 bases respectively, with 8 bases between them. The length of the CDR3 is 13 residues. Germline CDR1 reads MNHEY; CDR2 reads SVGAGI. The CDR3 here is CASSNEHYNEQFF. The DNA of the CDR3 is TGTGCCAGCAGTAACGAACACTACAATGAGCAGTTCTTC.

V gene TRBV6-1 combines with J gene TRBJ2-7, with D perhaps TRBD1 (6 bases). The CDR3 totals 14 residues. Trimming left V 2 bases short and J 2 bases short, with 10 bases between. CDR1 and CDR2 (germline): MNHNS, SASEGT. CDR3 protein: CASSEFAGAYEQYF. In DNA, the CDR3 is TGTGCCAGCAGTGAATTCGCAGGGGCCTACGAGCAGTACTTC.

The genes are TRBV5-1 and TRBJ1-2, with 7 bases matching TRBD1. The V segment lost 3 bases and the J segment 2 bases; nucleotides outside the gene matches: 10. Germline-derived CDR1 and CDR2 are SGHRS and YFSETQ. The CDR3 is 16 amino acids. This CDR3 is CASSSSDRETNYGYTF. The CDR3 DNA follows: TGCGCCAGCAGCTCCTCCGACAGGGAGACCAACTATGGCTACACCTTC.

This clone occurred once. This chain links TRBV2 with TRBJ2-6, with a possible D match to TRBD1 (6 bases). V was cut by 6 bases and J by 4 bases, with 19 bases left in between. The length of the CDR3 is 17 residues. The germline V gene encodes CDR1 SNHLY and CDR2 FYNNEI. In DNA form, the CDR3 reads TGTGCCAGCAGAAAAGACAGGTCCTCGGTGGGGGCCAACGTCCTGACTTTC. It translates to CASRKDRSSVGANVLTF.

V gene TRBV18 combines with J gene TRBJ2-3; TRBD1 is a possible D gene (5 bases). Per the germline V gene, CDR1 is KGHSH and CDR2 is LQKENI. Deletions cut 3 bases from V and 1 base from J, with 11 bases between. The CDR3 length is 15 residues. The CDR3 DNA reads TGTGCCAGCTCACCGACGGACAAAGGCACAGATACGCAGTATTTT. The encoded protein is CASSPTDKGTDTQYF.

Comment on this clone: Other nucleotide sequences from this sample produce the same CDR3. This chain connects TRBV9 to TRBJ2-1, with D tentatively TRBD1 (5 bases). V was trimmed by 2 bases and J by 6 bases, leaving 6 bases between them. CDR1 and CDR2 (germline): SGDLS, YYNGEE. The CDR3 is made up of 12 amino acids. CDR3 DNA sequence: TGTGCCAGCAGCGTTCAGGGCAATGAGCAGTTCTTC. Encoded protein: CASSVQGNEQFF.

The chain carries TRBV2 and TRBJ1-2, with TRBD1 as a possible D gene (5 bases). In germline, CDR1 is SNHLY, CDR2 FYNNEI. The V end lost 4 bases, the J end lost 10 bases, and 10 bases lay between the germline ends. The CDR3 spans 11 residues. The CDR3: CASSAGTDYTF. The CDR3 region has the DNA TGTGCCAGCAGTGCCGGGACGGACTACACCTTC. Full variable domain (missing parts from reference TRBV2 and TRBJ1-2): EPEVTQTPSHQVTQMGQEVILRCVPISNHLYFYWYRQILGQKVEFLVSFYNNEISEKSEIFDDQFSVERPDGSNFTLKIRSTKLEDSAMYFCASSAGTDYTFGSGTRLTVV.

The chain recombines TRBV7-9 with TRBJ1-1; D might be TRBD1 (5 bases). The germline V gene encodes CDR1 SEHNR and CDR2 FQNEAQ (reference sequence). The CDR3 runs 16 residues. The germline V and J ends were trimmed by 5 bases and 0 bases, with 16 bases remaining between them. The CDR3 DNA follows: TGTGCCAGCAGCCCCCCCGCGGGGGAAGTGAACACTGAAGCTTTCTTT. Its translation is CASSPPAGEVNTEAFF.

The genes are TRBV29-1 and TRBJ2-3; D is perhaps TRBD2 (6 bases). Germline values: CDR1 SQVTM, CDR2 ANQGSEA. The ends were cut back, 4 bases at V and 0 bases at J, with 14 bases in the middle. The CDR3 is made up of 15 amino acids. The CDR3 spells CSVVYSGMSTDTQYF. In DNA form, the CDR3 reads TGCAGCGTTGTCTATAGCGGAATGAGCACAGATACGCAGTATTTT.